The present TCR beta chain was sequenced within a study of blood T cells in healthy people across ages. The study, taken as a whole, reports: From one million sequenced T cells, diversity estimates were lower bounds. The recorded TCR beta diversity per million T cells decreased in a roughly linear manner with age.

Turning to this clonotype: Its target is unknown.

Germline values: CDR1 KGHSH, CDR2 LQKENI. V dropped 1 base and J dropped 7 bases, with 7 bases sitting between them. There are 12 residues in the CDR3. A second PCR of about 6 to 12 cycles used a sample-barcoded 5' primer and a J-beta primer mix. TCRdb recomputed calls from the 5' RACE reads with MiXCR, one row per CDR3 protein. Among roughly 1.9 million distinct CDR3 sequences listed, around 42% were seen once. Drawing of peripheral blood yielded 8.5 to 10 milliliters from each donor. The J gene is TRBJ1-2, the V gene TRBV18; a weak D match, TRBD1 (5 bases). The source is a human donor in good health. The sequenced material came from blood. CDR3 residues: CASSPHGTGYTF. The CDR3 DNA sequence: TGTGCCAGCTCACCACATGGGACTGGCTACACCTTC.